Each of the 28 T cell receptor beta chains below was sequenced from the same sample in a study of T cells in localized non-small cell lung cancer. TCRdb's copy holds only in-frame clones and misses some; the assay was immunoSEQ multiplex PCR. Here the sample spans fewer than 40,000 clones, 70% to 90% being singletons. Sample: peripheral blood mononuclear cells, taken before any cancer treatment. These receptors came from a woman between 35 and 70 years old with stage III lung adenocarcinoma.

The chain has TRBV7-3 and TRBJ1-1; D call uncertain. Germline CDR1 is SGHTA and CDR2 is FQGTGA. The CDR3 covers 15 residues. V lost 2 bases and J lost 3, with 13 bases in between. The CDR3: CASSLGGYRDTEAFF. The CDR3 DNA reads as TGTGCCAGCAGCTTAGGAGGTTACCGGGACACTGAAGCTTTCTTT.

V gene TRBV11-2 combines with J gene TRBJ1-3; D remains ambiguous. This CDR3 is 15 amino acids long. Per the germline V gene, CDR1 is SGHAT and CDR2 is FQNNGV. The V end was cut by 0 bases, the J end by 0 bases, with 6 bases between. CDR3 coding DNA: TGTGCCAGCAGCTTAGACTTTAACTCTGGAAACACCATATATTTT. Translated, it gives CASSLDFNSGNTIYF. Drawing the rest from reference TRBV11-2 and TRBJ1-3, the complete variable domain is EAGVAQSPRYKIIEKRQSVAFWCNPISGHATLYWYQQILGQGPKLLIQFQNNGVVDDSQLPKDRFSAERLKGVDSTLKIQPAKLEDSAVYLCASSLDFNSGNTIYFGEGSWLTVV.

This chain connects TRBV28 to TRBJ2-6; 8 bases are a match to TRBD1. The CDR3 consists of 16 residues. Germline CDR1 and CDR2: MDHEN and SYDVKM. The ends lost 10 bases at V and 0 bases at J; junction bases unmatched: 8. The CDR3 sequence is CATLTGDVSGANVLTF. CDR3 DNA sequence: TGTGCCACCCTGACAGGGGATGTCTCTGGGGCCAACGTCCTGACTTTC. Variable domain in full (rest from reference TRBV28 and TRBJ2-6): DVKVTQSSRYLVKRTGEKVFLECVQDMDHENMFWYRQDPGLGLRLIYFSYDVKMKEKGDIPEGYSVSREKKERFSLILESASTNQTSMYLCATLTGDVSGANVLTFGAGSRLTVL.

The J gene is TRBJ2-7, the V gene TRBV27; weak D call: TRBD2 (6 bases). The V gene lost 3 bases and the J gene lost 6 bases, with 12 bases spanning the gap. Germline CDR1 MNHEY, CDR2 SMNVEV (reference sequence). The CDR3 length is 13 residues. The CDR3 sequence: CASSLGRAGEQYF. The CDR3 bases are TGTGCCAGCAGTTTGGGTCGAGCGGGCGAGCAGTACTTC.

The CDR3 sequence: CASTSGRAGQTQYF. CDR3 sequence (DNA): TGTGCCAGCACTAGCGGGAGGGCGGGACAGACCCAGTACTTC. The rearrangement links TRBV27 to TRBJ2-5; 12 positions agree with TRBD2. This CDR3 is built from 14 residues. CDR1 is MNHEY, CDR2 SMNVEV, per germline (reference sequence). The ends lost 7 bases at V and 6 bases at J; junction bases unmatched: 6.

The chain has TRBV2 and TRBJ2-7, with TRBD2 identical over 7 bases. The ends lost 8 bases at V and 0 bases at J; junction bases unmatched: 4. The CDR3 runs to 13 residues. Germline assignment: CDR1 SNHLY and CDR2 FYNNEI. CDR3 DNA: TGTGCCAGCGTGGGGGGGTTCTCCTACGAGCAGTACTTC. This encodes CASVGGFSYEQYF.

The chain links TRBV29-1 to TRBJ2-3; D is unresolved. The germline gives CDR1 SQVTM, CDR2 ANQGSEA. The CDR3 loop spans 14 amino acids. The ends were cut back, 1 base at V and 0 bases at J, with 8 bases in the middle. The chain's CDR3 is CSVEGTISTDTQYF. The CDR3 DNA is TGCAGCGTTGAAGGCACAATTAGCACAGATACGCAGTATTTT.

The chain couples TRBV7-2 to TRBJ2-2; D is perhaps TRBD1 (5 bases). The CDR3 totals 16 residues. The germline gives CDR1 SGHTA, CDR2 FQGNSA. V was shortened by 2 bases and J by 4 bases, with 14 bases between the two germline ends. CDR3 in amino acids: CASSLNRGSGTGELFF. CDR3 bases: TGTGCCAGCAGCTTAAATAGGGGCTCGGGCACCGGGGAGCTGTTTTTT.

The J gene is TRBJ2-3, the V gene TRBV25-1, with D maybe TRBD2 (7 bases). CDR3 length: 14 residues. V dropped 6 bases and J dropped 2 bases, with 12 bases sitting between them. In germline, CDR1 is MGHDK, CDR2 SYGVNS. The CDR3 loop is CASSGGRYTDTQYF. The CDR3 DNA reads TGTGCCAGCAGCGGGGGGCGATACACAGATACGCAGTATTTT.

This clone was observed once. V and J are TRBV15 and TRBJ1-5; D gene ambiguous. V lost 8 bases and J lost 1, with 9 bases in between. The germline CDR1 and CDR2 sequences are LNHNV and YYDKDF (reference sequence). The CDR3 runs 13 residues. CDR3 sequence: CATSWASNQPQHF. CDR3 in DNA: TGTGCCACCTCTTGGGCCAGCAATCAGCCCCAGCATTTT.

This clone is medium-sized by share. The chain recombines TRBV4-3 with TRBJ2-3; D is perhaps TRBD2 (5 bases). Germline CDR1 reads LGHNA; CDR2 reads YSLEER. CDR3 size: 15 residues. V was shortened by 2 bases and J by 3 bases, with 12 bases between the two germline ends. The CDR3 bases are TGCGCCAGCAGCCAAAGGGCCTGGGAGACAGATACGCAGTATTTT. It translates to CASSQRAWETDTQYF.

The CDR3 nucleotides are TGTGCCAGCAGCCCCTCGACTAGACGGCGTAGGGGGGAGCTGTTTTTT. Protein product: CASSPSTRRRRGELFF. J is TRBJ2-2 and V is TRBV5-6, with a weak D call TRBD2 (6 bases). The CDR3 sequence is 16 residues long. Deletions cut 4 bases from V and 8 bases from J, with 21 bases between. From germline, CDR1 is SGHDT and CDR2 YYEEEE.

V usage is TRBV5-6 and J usage is TRBJ2-7, with TRBD1 as a possible D gene (6 bases). Germline V CDR1 and CDR2: SGHDT, YYEEEE. V lost 0 bases and J lost 0, with 13 bases in between. The CDR3 is 16 amino acids. CDR3 nucleotides: TGTGCCAGCAGCTTGGCCCGGGCAGGGGTCTCCTACGAGCAGTACTTC. Amino acids: CASSLARAGVSYEQYF.

This clone was seen only once. This chain joins TRBV9 and TRBJ2-1; the match to TRBD2 covers 10 bases. CDR1 is SGDLS, CDR2 YYNGEE, per germline. Losses at the gene ends were 1 base for V and 0 bases for J; bases not matched to a gene: 4. The CDR3 covers 17 residues. The chain's CDR3 is CASSVRSGGNSYNEQFF. CDR3 in DNA: TGTGCCAGCAGCGTACGTAGCGGGGGGAACTCCTACAATGAGCAGTTCTTC. Full variable domain (remainder filled in from reference TRBV9 and TRBJ2-1): DSGVTQTPKHLITATGQRVTLRCSPRSGDLSVYWYQQSLDQGLQFLIQYYNGEERAKGNILERFSAQQFPDLHSELNLSSLELGDSALYFCASSVRSGGNSYNEQFFGPGTRLTVL.

The genes are TRBV4-3 and TRBJ1-2; D is perhaps TRBD1 (5 bases). The CDR3 runs 18 residues. Trimming pared 1 base from V and 6 bases from J, leaving 24 bases between. The germline V gene encodes CDR1 LGHNA and CDR2 YSLEER. The chain's CDR3 is CASSQAVGGGPSWHGYTF. CDR3 coding DNA: TGCGCCAGCAGCCAAGCGGTTGGGGGGGGACCCTCCTGGCATGGCTACACCTTC.

The chain uses TRBV6-1 and TRBJ1-6, with TRBD1 matching 7 bases. The CDR3 extends over 14 amino acids. V lost 6 bases to trimming and J lost 6 bases; unmatched junction nucleotides: 5. CDR1 and CDR2 (germline): MNHNS, SASEGT. The CDR3 nucleotides are TGTGCCAGCAGGAGGGACAGTACTAATTCACCCCTCCACTTT. This gives the protein CASRRDSTNSPLHF.

The chain links TRBV19 to TRBJ2-3, with D perhaps TRBD1 (6 bases). Between the trimmed V and J ends, which lost 5 bases and 0 bases, there was a span of 12 bases. Germline V gives CDR1 LNHDA, CDR2 SQIVND (reference sequence). This CDR3 is built from 15 residues. The DNA of the CDR3 is TGTGCCAGTAGTGCTGGACAGTTAAGCACAGATACGCAGTATTTT. Translating it yields CASSAGQLSTDTQYF.

This chain joins TRBV4-1 and TRBJ1-5; the D gene is possibly TRBD1 (5 bases). There are 15 residues in the CDR3. The V end lost 3 bases, the J end lost 5 bases, and 14 bases lay between the germline ends. Germline loops: CDR1 MGHRA, CDR2 YSYEKL. In nucleotides, the CDR3 is TGCGCCAGCAGCCAGGGGGACCGTGACGATCAGCCCCAGCATTTT. It specifies CASSQGDRDDQPQHF.

This clone was recorded only once. This chain uses TRBV7-2 with TRBJ2-3; a possible D gene is TRBD1 (5 bases). With 5 bases removed from V and 3 bases from J, the gap between germline ends came to 15 bases. Germline V gives CDR1 SGHTA, CDR2 FQGNSA. The CDR3 loop spans 15 amino acids. CDR3 coding DNA: TGTGCCAGCAGCGAGATAGGGGTTTGGACAGATACGCAGTATTTT. It specifies CASSEIGVWTDTQYF.

CDR3 nucleotides: TGTGCCAGCAGCCAAAACTACAATGAGCAGTTCTTC. This encodes CASSQNYNEQFF. The chain couples TRBV5-6 to TRBJ2-1; D unresolved. In germline, CDR1 is SGHDT, CDR2 YYEEEE. This CDR3 region has 12 residues. Deletions cut 4 bases from V and 3 bases from J, with 5 bases between.

The chain uses TRBV7-3 and TRBJ1-1, with a possible D match to TRBD1 (5 bases). Trimming took off 2 bases at V and 1 base at J, with 8 bases between the two ends. The CDR3 spans 14 residues. The germline CDR1 and CDR2 sequences are SGHTA and FQGTGA. The CDR3 sequence: CASSLLGGNTEAFF. The CDR3 DNA reads TGTGCCAGCAGCTTACTTGGGGGGAACACTGAAGCTTTCTTT.

The rearrangement links TRBV9 to TRBJ2-3; D tentatively fits TRBD1 or TRBD2 (5 bases each). CDR3 size: 13 residues. The germline V and J ends were trimmed by 6 bases and 2 bases, with 10 bases remaining between them. Germline V gene sequence: CDR1 SGDLS, CDR2 YYNGEE. The CDR3 DNA is TGTGCCAGCAACCTCGGGGCCACAGATACGCAGTATTTT. It translates to CASNLGATDTQYF.

This clone was seen just once. This chain links TRBV6-6 with TRBJ2-3; D uncertain. The germline V gene encodes CDR1 MNHNY and CDR2 SVGAGI (reference sequence). Trimming left V 5 bases short and J 3 bases short, with 9 bases between. This CDR3 has 13 amino acids. CDR3 in DNA: TGTGCCAGCAGTCCCCTCCGAACAGATACGCAGTATTTT. Translation: CASSPLRTDTQYF.

The rearrangement joins TRBV28 to TRBJ1-2, with 8 bases matching TRBD1. CDR1 is MDHEN and CDR2 is SYDVKM in the germline V gene. The CDR3 totals 13 residues. Unmatched junction bases numbered 2, after V lost 2 bases and J lost 6 bases. CDR3 protein: CASSLMTGDGYTF. The CDR3 region has the DNA TGTGCCAGCAGTTTAATGACAGGGGATGGCTACACCTTC.

The chain joins TRBV6-6 to TRBJ1-2; 7 bases line up with TRBD1. After removal of 2 bases from V and 8 bases from J, the junction contained 8 bases not matched to a gene. The CDR3 totals 14 residues. CDR1 MNHNY and CDR2 SVGAGI come from the germline V gene (reference sequence). CDR3 DNA sequence: TGTGCCAGCAGTTACGGGGACAGTCGGGGAGGCTACACCTTC. Translation gives CASSYGDSRGGYTF.

This chain links TRBV27 with TRBJ1-1; TRBD1 matches 7 bases. This CDR3 is built from 13 residues. Germline V CDR1 and CDR2: MNHEY, SMNVEV (reference sequence). V lost 2 bases and J lost 10; bases outside the gene matches: 7. Written as DNA, the CDR3 is TGTGCCAGCAGTTTAAAGGGGGCAATAGGAGCTTTCTTT. Translation gives CASSLKGAIGAFF.

In this sample, this clone turned up once. J is TRBJ1-1 and V is TRBV30; 7 nucleotides line up with TRBD1. Germline CDR1 reads GTSNPN; CDR2 reads SVGIG (reference sequence). This CDR3 is 13 amino acids long. With V trimmed by 2 bases and J by 8 bases, 8 bases remained unmatched. The CDR3 bases are TGTGCCTGGAGTATTTACAGGGGAACGGAAGCTTTCTTT. This gives the protein CAWSIYRGTEAFF.

The CDR3 sequence is CAARGNNSPLHF. In nucleotides, the CDR3 is TGTGCCGCCAGGGGGAATAATTCACCCCTCCACTTT. This sequence joins TRBV6-5 and TRBJ1-6; 7 bases map to TRBD1. The junction had 3 bases not matched to a gene; V was cut back by 11 bases and J by 5 bases. CDR1 and CDR2 (germline): MNHEY, SVGAGI. This CDR3 has 12 amino acids.